Detailed here is one T cell receptor (beta chain). This sample stems from a study of blood T cell repertoires in COVID-19. Background on the study: Some COVID-19 samples were acute and others convalescent; all came from the United States, Italy and Spain. In each case, the material was cDNA or gDNA derived from T cells, B-cell-depleted T cells, or PBMCs.

TCRdb keeps only in-frame clones here, not all; method: immunoSEQ multiplex PCR. The table has about 240,000 clones, roughly nine tenths seen once. CDR1 and CDR2 (germline): SGDLS, YYNGEE. This CDR3 region has 14 residues. V dropped 0 bases and J dropped 7 bases, with 13 bases sitting between them. This TCR came from a man aged 60-69 years with acute or convalescent COVID-19. The material sequenced was peripheral blood. V gene TRBV9 combines with J gene TRBJ2-5; D remains ambiguous. CDR3 residues: CASSVDLAFGTQYF. The CDR3 region has the DNA TGTGCCAGCAGCGTAGATCTTGCATTCGGGACCCAGTACTTC.